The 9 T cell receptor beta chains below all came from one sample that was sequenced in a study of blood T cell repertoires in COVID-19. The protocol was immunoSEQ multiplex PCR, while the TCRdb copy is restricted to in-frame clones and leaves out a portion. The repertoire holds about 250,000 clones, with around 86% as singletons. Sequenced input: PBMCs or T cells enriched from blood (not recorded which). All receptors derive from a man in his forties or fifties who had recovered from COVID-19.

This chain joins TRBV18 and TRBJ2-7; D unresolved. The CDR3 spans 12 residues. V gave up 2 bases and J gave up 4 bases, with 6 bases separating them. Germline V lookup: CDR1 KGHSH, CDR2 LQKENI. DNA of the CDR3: TGTGCCAGCTCACCAACCCTATACGAGCAGTACTTC. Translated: CASSPTLYEQYF. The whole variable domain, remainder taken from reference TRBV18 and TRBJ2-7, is NAGVMQNPRHLVRRRGQEARLRCSPMKGHSHVYWYRQLPEEGLKFMVYLQKENIIDESGMPKERFSAEFPKEGPSILRIQQVVRGDSAAYFCASSPTLYEQYFGPGTRLTVT.

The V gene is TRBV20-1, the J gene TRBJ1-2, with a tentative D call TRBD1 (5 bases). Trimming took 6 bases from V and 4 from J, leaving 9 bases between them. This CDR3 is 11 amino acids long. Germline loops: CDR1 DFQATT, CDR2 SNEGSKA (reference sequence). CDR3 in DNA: TGCAGTGCCGTGACAGTCTATGGCTACACCTTC. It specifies CSAVTVYGYTF.

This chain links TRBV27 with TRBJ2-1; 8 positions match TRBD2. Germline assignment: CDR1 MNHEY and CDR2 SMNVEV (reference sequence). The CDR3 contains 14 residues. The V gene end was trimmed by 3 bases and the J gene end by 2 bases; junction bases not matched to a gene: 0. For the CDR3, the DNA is TGTGCCAGCAGTTTGGGACTAGCCTACAATGAGCAGTTCTTC. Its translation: CASSLGLAYNEQFF.

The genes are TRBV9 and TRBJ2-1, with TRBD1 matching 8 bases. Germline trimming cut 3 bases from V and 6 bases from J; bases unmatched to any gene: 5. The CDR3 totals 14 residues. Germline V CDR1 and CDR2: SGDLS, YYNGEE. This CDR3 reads CASSGTGGFNEQFF. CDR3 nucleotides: TGTGCCAGCAGCGGCACAGGGGGGTTCAATGAGCAGTTCTTC. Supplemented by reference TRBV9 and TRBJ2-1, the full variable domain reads DSGVTQTPKHLITATGQRVTLRCSPRSGDLSVYWYQQSLDQGLQFLIQYYNGEERAKGNILERFSAQQFPDLHSELNLSSLELGDSALYFCASSGTGGFNEQFFGPGTRLTVL.

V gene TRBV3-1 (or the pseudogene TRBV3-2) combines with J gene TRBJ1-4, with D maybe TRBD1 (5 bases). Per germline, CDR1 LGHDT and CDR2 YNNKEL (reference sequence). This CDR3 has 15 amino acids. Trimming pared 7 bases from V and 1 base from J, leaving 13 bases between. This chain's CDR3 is CASTSSGRTNEKLFF. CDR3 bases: TGTGCCAGCACCTCCTCAGGGCGAACTAATGAAAAACTGTTTTTT.

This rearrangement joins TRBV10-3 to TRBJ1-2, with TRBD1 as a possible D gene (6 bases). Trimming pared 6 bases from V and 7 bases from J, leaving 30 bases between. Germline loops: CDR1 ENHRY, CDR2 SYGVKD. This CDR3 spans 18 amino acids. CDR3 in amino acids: CAIREGGYTGTQGGGYTF. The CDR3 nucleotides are TGTGCCATCAGGGAGGGGGGATACACCGGGACCCAGGGAGGTGGCTACACCTTC.

CDR3 DNA sequence: TGTGCCAGCAGCCACGGACTAGCGGGAGGGTCATACTACGAGCAGTACTTC. Translation: CASSHGLAGGSYYEQYF. The chain joins TRBV9 to TRBJ2-7; TRBD2 aligns across 15 bases. Germline V gives CDR1 SGDLS, CDR2 YYNGEE. Unmatched junction bases numbered 8, after V lost 4 bases and J lost 3 bases. This CDR3 is 17 amino acids long.

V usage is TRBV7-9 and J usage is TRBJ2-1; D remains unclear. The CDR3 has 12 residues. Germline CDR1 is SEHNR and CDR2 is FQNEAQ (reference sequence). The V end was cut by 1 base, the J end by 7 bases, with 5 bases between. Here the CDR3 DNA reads TGTGCCAGCAGCTTAGGTTCGAATGAGCAGTTCTTC. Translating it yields CASSLGSNEQFF.

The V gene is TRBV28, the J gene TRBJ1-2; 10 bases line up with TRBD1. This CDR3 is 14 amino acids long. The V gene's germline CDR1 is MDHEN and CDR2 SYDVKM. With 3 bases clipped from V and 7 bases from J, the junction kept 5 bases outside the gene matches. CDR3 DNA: TGTGCCAGCAGTTTCGAGACAGGGGGCAGTGGCTACACCTTC. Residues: CASSFETGGSGYTF.